Below are 25 T cell receptor beta chains sequenced from a single sample in a study of vaccination and CD4 T cells after COVID-19. Treatment described: roughly 10-day PBMC culture with coronavirus spike peptide pools or control peptides (ViraFEST assay). Cultured CD4+ T-cell DNA underwent Oncomine TCR Beta short-read sequencing. TCRdb reprocessed the PCR reads with MiXCR, giving one entry per CDR3 protein. This sample has around 18,000 distinct CDR3 sequences; approximately 40% occur once, and the top ten carry 12%. These receptors lack a known antigen. The specimen was CD4+ T cells from blood, cultured in vitro. The receptors derive from a human donor who had recovered from COVID-19.

The CDR3 nucleotides read TGTGCCAGCAGTGACAGGGCGAGGGAGGGCTACACCTTC. Its protein product is CASSDRAREGYTF. The chain carries TRBV5-6 and TRBJ1-2; 7 bases fit TRBD1. CDR3 length: 13 residues. From germline, CDR1 is SGHDT and CDR2 YYEEEE. V lost 5 bases to trimming and J lost 8 bases; unmatched junction nucleotides: 9.

This clonotype showed up just a few times. The chain carries TRBV20-1 and TRBJ1-5, with a weak D call TRBD1 (5 bases). The CDR3 is 13 amino acids. V lost 6 bases to trimming and J lost 5 bases, with 14 bases between them. CDR1 and CDR2 from the germline V gene are DFQATT and SNEGSKA (reference sequence). In DNA form, the CDR3 reads TGCAGTGCATTAGACAGCGGGCATCAGCCCCAGCATTTT. Protein sequence: CSALDSGHQPQHF.

The chain couples TRBV12-3 or TRBV12-4 to TRBJ2-3, with 8 bases that match TRBD1. The length of the CDR3 is 14 residues. V lost 6 bases to trimming and J lost 2 bases; unmatched junction nucleotides: 4. CDR3 amino acids: CASSSDRATDTQYF. For the CDR3, the DNA is TGTGCCAGCAGCTCGGACAGGGCCACAGATACGCAGTATTTT.

This chain links TRBV2 with TRBJ2-7; D possibly corresponds to TRBD1 (6 bases). Germline CDR1 is SNHLY and CDR2 is FYNNEI. The CDR3 sequence is 14 residues long. Trimming cost V 7 bases and J 4 bases, with 17 bases left between them. The CDR3 DNA sequence: TGTGCCAGCACCCCATCAGGGGCCCGATACGAGCAGTACTTC. It translates to CASTPSGARYEQYF.

The chain uses TRBV7-2 and TRBJ2-7; TRBD2 is a possible D gene (6 bases). Trimming removed 5 bases at V and 7 bases at J, with 15 bases between. Germline values: CDR1 SGHTA, CDR2 FQGNSA. This CDR3 has 13 amino acids. In DNA form, the CDR3 reads TGTGCCAGCAGCCCTGGGACTGGCCTGGAGCAGTACTTC. It codes for CASSPGTGLEQYF.

This chain connects TRBV20-1 to TRBJ2-1; 9 positions agree with TRBD2. Per germline, CDR1 DFQATT and CDR2 SNEGSKA (reference sequence). CDR3 length equals 16 residues. V was clipped by 1 base and J by 0 bases; unmatched bases: 4. In DNA form, the CDR3 reads TGCAGTGCTAGAGTACGTAGCGGGAGCTCCTACAATGAGCAGTTCTTC. Protein: CSARVRSGSSYNEQFF.

The table lists this clonotype with a few counts. The chain uses TRBV6-5 and TRBJ1-2; perhaps TRBD1 as D (5 bases). CDR1 is MNHEY and CDR2 is SVGAGI in the germline V gene. This CDR3 spans 15 amino acids. Deletions cut 2 bases from V and 6 bases from J, with 16 bases between. The CDR3 nucleotides read TGTGCCAGCAGTTACCGCGGCGGGGGTGAGAATGGCTACACCTTC. This sequence encodes CASSYRGGGENGYTF.

This clonotype was observed a few times. The J gene is TRBJ1-6, the V gene TRBV4-2, with TRBD1 matching over 7 bases. CDR3 length equals 14 residues. The ends lost 0 bases at V and 13 bases at J; junction bases unmatched: 6. Germline loops: CDR1 LGHNA, CDR2 YNFKEQ. CDR3 sequence reads: CASSQDPTGTPLHF. The CDR3 DNA reads as TGTGCCAGCAGCCAAGATCCGACAGGGACCCCCCTCCACTTT.

The chain combines TRBV5-6 with TRBJ1-1; D is undetermined. The CDR3 length is 14 residues. The V end lost 0 bases, the J end lost 9 bases, and 15 bases lay between the germline ends. Germline assignment: CDR1 SGHDT and CDR2 YYEEEE. CDR3 residues: CASSLATSVGKAFF. The CDR3 DNA follows: TGTGCCAGCAGCTTGGCGACATCCGTTGGAAAAGCTTTCTTT. Variable domain in full (rest from reference TRBV5-6 and TRBJ1-1): DAGVTQSPTHLIKTRGQQVTLRCSPKSGHDTVSWYQQALGQGPQFIFQYYEEEERQRGNFPDRFSGHQFPNYSSELNVNALLLGDSALYLCASSLATSVGKAFFGQGTRLTVV.

The CDR3 DNA sequence: TGCGCCAGCAGCCGGGACAGCTCTAACTATGGCTACACCTTC. It yields the protein CASSRDSSNYGYTF. V is TRBV5-1 and J is TRBJ1-2; 7 bases agree with TRBD1. Germline loops: CDR1 SGHRS, CDR2 YFSETQ. V dropped 4 bases and J dropped 0; count of bases not matched to a gene: 3. The CDR3 runs to 14 residues.

The rearrangement links TRBV28 to TRBJ2-3; D might be TRBD1 (5 bases). The V end was cut by 5 bases, the J end by 7 bases, with 19 bases between. The CDR3 length is 15 residues. Germline V gives CDR1 MDHEN, CDR2 SYDVKM. The CDR3 region is CASSQSGLVKHTQYF. CDR3 in DNA: TGTGCCAGCAGTCAATCAGGGCTGGTTAAGCATACGCAGTATTTT.

The rearrangement links TRBV2 to TRBJ2-5; no clear D. The germline CDR1 and CDR2 sequences are SNHLY and FYNNEI. Trimming cost V 1 base and J 6 bases, with 0 bases left between them. The CDR3 is made up of 10 amino acids. Here the CDR3 reads CASSEETQYF. The CDR3, as DNA: TGTGCCAGCAGTGAAGAGACCCAGTACTTC.

This clonotype was detected a few times. This chain links TRBV6-2 or TRBV6-3 with TRBJ2-3, with D tentatively TRBD2 (5 bases). CDR1 and CDR2 (germline): MNHEY, SVGEGT. The CDR3 covers 15 residues. V was cut by 7 bases and J by 1 base, with 15 bases left in between. In DNA, the CDR3 is TGTGCCAGCAAACACGGGGATTTGGGCACAGATACGCAGTATTTT. Translating it yields CASKHGDLGTDTQYF.

This clonotype was found a few times. The rearrangement uses TRBV6-2 or TRBV6-3 and TRBJ2-3; the D gene is possibly TRBD1 (6 bases). This CDR3 region has 16 residues. V dropped 5 bases and J dropped 1 base, with 16 bases sitting between them. Germline CDR1 is MNHEY and CDR2 is SVGEGT. This CDR3 reads CASSRPVGQGTDTQYF. The DNA of the CDR3 is TGTGCCAGCAGTCGCCCCGTGGGACAAGGCACAGATACGCAGTATTTT.

The chain links TRBV7-3 to TRBJ2-3, with D possibly being TRBD1 or TRBD2 (5 bases each). V was pared by 1 base and J by 4 bases, with 9 bases between. CDR1 is SGHTA, CDR2 FQGTGA, per germline. CDR3 length equals 14 residues. This CDR3 reads CASSLRGDPDTQYF. Written as DNA, the CDR3 is TGTGCCAGCAGCTTAAGAGGGGATCCAGATACGCAGTATTTT.

The chain employs TRBV30 and TRBJ1-2; perhaps TRBD1 as D (6 bases). Looked up from germline, CDR1 is GTSNPN and CDR2 is SVGIG (reference sequence). The CDR3 contains 13 residues. V shed 3 bases and J shed 4 bases, with 12 bases lying between them. DNA for the CDR3: TGTGCCTGGAGCAGGGGTATGACCTATGGCTACACCTTC. Translated, it gives CAWSRGMTYGYTF.

The V call is TRBV28, the J call TRBJ1-5; D may be TRBD1 (6 bases). V lost 5 bases to trimming and J lost 2 bases, with 10 bases between them. From germline, CDR1 is MDHEN and CDR2 SYDVKM. There are 14 residues in the CDR3. CDR3 protein: CASSADSRNQPQHF. For the CDR3, the DNA is TGTGCCAGCAGTGCGGACAGTCGCAATCAGCCCCAGCATTTT. Based on the CDR3 plus reference TRBV28 and TRBJ1-5, the full variable domain is DVKVTQSSRYLVKRTGEKVFLECVQDMDHENMFWYRQDPGLGLRLIYFSYDVKMKEKGDIPEGYSVSREKKERFSLILESASTNQTSMYLCASSADSRNQPQHFGDGTRLSIL.

This clonotype has just a few counts. The CDR3 is CSASYPGGSYEQYF. The CDR3 nucleotides are TGCAGTGCTAGTTATCCAGGGGGATCCTACGAGCAGTACTTC. The chain combines TRBV20-1 with TRBJ2-7; 7 bases align to TRBD1. Germline values: CDR1 DFQATT, CDR2 SNEGSKA (reference sequence). V trimming: 3 bases; J trimming: 1 base; junction bases outside the gene matches: 6. This CDR3 region has 14 residues.

The V gene is TRBV20-1, the J gene TRBJ1-3, with a tentative D call TRBD1 (5 bases). Germline V gene data show CDR1 as DFQATT and CDR2 as SNEGSKA (reference sequence). CDR3 length: 14 amino acids. V lost 6 bases and J lost 4, with 16 bases in between. The CDR3 nucleotides are TGCAGTGCCTCGAGGGGCGCGAGGGGAAACACCATATATTTT. Translated: CSASRGARGNTIYF.

This clonotype came up once. The rearrangement joins TRBV19 to TRBJ2-3; 7 bases are a match to TRBD1. CDR3 length: 15 residues. Germline V lookup: CDR1 LNHDA, CDR2 SQIVND (reference sequence). The V and J ends lost 4 bases and 0 bases, in that order; junction bases with no gene match: 4. CDR3 nucleotide sequence: TGTGCCAGTAGTACCGGACAGGTTAGCACAGATACGCAGTATTTT. Its translation is CASSTGQVSTDTQYF. The entire variable domain, with the rest obtained from reference TRBV19 and TRBJ2-3, is as follows: DGGITQSPKYLFRKEGQNVTLSCEQNLNHDAMYWYRQDPGQGLRLIYYSQIVNDFQKGDIAEGYSVSREKKESFPLTVTSAQKNPTAFYLCASSTGQVSTDTQYFGPGTRLTVL.

V is TRBV12-3 or TRBV12-4 and J is TRBJ2-1; 10 bases align to TRBD2. The CDR3 is 15 residues long. V was pared by 5 bases and J by 6 bases, with 7 bases of the junction left unmatched. In DNA, the CDR3 is TGTGCCAGCAGTCCGTCGGGACTAGCGTTCAATGAGCAGTTCTTC. This translates into CASSPSGLAFNEQFF.

This clonotype was observed a handful of times. The chain employs TRBV27 and TRBJ2-5; D is undetermined. CDR3 length: 15 amino acids. Per germline, CDR1 MNHEY and CDR2 SMNVEV (reference sequence). Trimming took 6 bases from V and 2 from J, leaving 16 bases between them. The CDR3 loop is CASRTQGGFQETQYF. In nucleotides, the CDR3 is TGTGCCAGCAGAACCCAAGGTGGTTTTCAAGAGACCCAGTACTTC.

This clonotype was seen more than once but under ten times. The CDR3 region is CASSLFGNTEAFF. DNA for the CDR3: TGTGCCAGCAGCTTGTTCGGGAACACTGAAGCTTTCTTT. The chain couples TRBV7-8 to TRBJ1-1; D remains ambiguous. The CDR3 sequence is 13 residues long. The V and J ends lost 3 bases and 1 base respectively, with 6 bases between them. CDR1 is SGHVS, CDR2 FQNEAQ, per germline.

This clonotype has just one count. The chain combines TRBV11-3 with TRBJ2-2; tentative D call: TRBD1 (5 bases). Per germline, CDR1 SGHNT and CDR2 YENEEA. This CDR3 is built from 15 residues. Trimming pared 1 base from V and 5 bases from J, leaving 11 bases between. In DNA form, the CDR3 reads TGTGCCAGCAGCTTAGGGGGCATTAGAACCGGGGAGCTGTTTTTT. Its translation: CASSLGGIRTGELFF.

This clonotype showed up just a few times. The chain recombines TRBV6-1 with TRBJ1-2, with a possible D match to TRBD1 (5 bases). Per germline, CDR1 MNHNS and CDR2 SASEGT. The CDR3 spans 12 residues. Trimming removed 8 bases at V and 4 bases at J, with 11 bases between. The CDR3 loop reads CASQRGTYGYTF. CDR3 DNA: TGTGCCAGCCAGAGAGGGACCTATGGCTACACCTTC.